There are a few counts of the clone carrying this TCR beta chain. The source of the sample is a study of blood T cell repertoires in COVID-19. Authors' analysis steps: Amplified reference gene primers provided the basis for estimating nucleated cell counts. Here immunoSEQ multiplex PCR was the method, and the copy in TCRdb shows in-frame clones only, minus some. That table furnishes V, J and clone size, whereas the DNA furnished D and trimming. The sample shows over 250,000 clones, 80% to 90% of them seen only once. The origin of this receptor is a woman in her 70s with acute or convalescent COVID-19. The sequencing input was peripheral blood.

DNA of the CDR3: TGTGCCAGCAGCCCCGCGGGGGTTACGCAGTATTTT. Encoded protein: CASSPAGVTQYF. The chain joins TRBV7-9 to TRBJ2-3; 7 nucleotides agree with TRBD2. The germline gives CDR1 SEHNR, CDR2 FQNEAQ (reference sequence). This CDR3 has 12 residues. Trimming removed 5 bases from V and 8 bases from J; junction bases left unmatched: 4.